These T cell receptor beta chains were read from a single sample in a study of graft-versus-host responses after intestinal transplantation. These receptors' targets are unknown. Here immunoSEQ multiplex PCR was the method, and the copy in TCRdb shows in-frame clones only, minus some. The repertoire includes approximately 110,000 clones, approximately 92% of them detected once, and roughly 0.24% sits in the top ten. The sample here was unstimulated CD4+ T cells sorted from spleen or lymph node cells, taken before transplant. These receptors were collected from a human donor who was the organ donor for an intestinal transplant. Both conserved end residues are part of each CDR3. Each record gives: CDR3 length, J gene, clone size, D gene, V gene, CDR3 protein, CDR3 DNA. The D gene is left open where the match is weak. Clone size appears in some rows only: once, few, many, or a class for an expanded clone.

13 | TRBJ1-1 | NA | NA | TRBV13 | CASSLGLTGEAFF | TGTGCCAGCAGCTTAGGCCTTACAGGTGAAGCTTTCTTT
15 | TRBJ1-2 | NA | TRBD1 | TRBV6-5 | CASSYYPDRGYGYTF | TGTGCCAGCAGTTACTATCCTGACAGGGGGTATGGCTACACCTTC
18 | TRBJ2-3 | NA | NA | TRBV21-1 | CAIPEGLVPQYSTDTQYF | TGTGCCATTCCCGAGGGTTTAGTGCCACAATACAGCACAGATACGCAGTATTTT
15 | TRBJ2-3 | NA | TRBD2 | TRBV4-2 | CASSPGERETDTQYF | TGTGCCAGCAGCCCCGGGGAGCGGGAGACGGATACGCAGTATTTT
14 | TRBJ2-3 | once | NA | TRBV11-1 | CASSLSRLPDTQYF | TGTGCCAGCAGCTTATCCCGTCTGCCAGATACGCAGTATTTT
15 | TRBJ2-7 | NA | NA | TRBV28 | CASSSPTGYKHEQYF | TGTGCCAGCAGTTCCCCCACAGGGTATAAGCACGAGCAGTACTTC
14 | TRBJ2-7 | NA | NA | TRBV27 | CASSLSHRRYEQYF | TGTGCCAGCAGTTTATCGCACCGGCGGTACGAGCAGTACTTC
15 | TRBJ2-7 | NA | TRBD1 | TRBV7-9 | CASSSADRSAYEQYF | TGTGCCAGCAGCTCGGCGGACAGGTCAGCCTACGAGCAGTACTTC
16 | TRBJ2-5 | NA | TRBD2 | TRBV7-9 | CASSPWTSGGQETQYF | TGTGCCAGCAGCCCGTGGACTAGCGGGGGCCAAGAGACCCAGTACTTC
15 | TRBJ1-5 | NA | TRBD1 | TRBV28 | CATHRVRQGHQPQHF | TGTGCCACCCACCGTGTTCGACAGGGCCATCAGCCCCAGCATTTT
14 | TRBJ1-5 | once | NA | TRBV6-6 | CASRRENSNQPQHF | TGTGCCAGCAGAAGAGAGAATAGCAATCAGCCCCAGCATTTT
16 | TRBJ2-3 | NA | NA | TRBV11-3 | CASSLVGGRGTDTQYF | TGTGCCAGCAGCTTAGTCGGGGGACGGGGCACAGATACGCAGTATTTT
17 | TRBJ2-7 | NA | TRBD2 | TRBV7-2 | CASSFGLAGVGGWEQYF | TGTGCCAGCAGCTTCGGGCTAGCGGGAGTTGGGGGCTGGGAGCAGTACTTC
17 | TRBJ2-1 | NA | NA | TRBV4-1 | CASSQVPGGGTYNEQFF | TGCGCCAGCAGCCAAGTCCCCGGCGGCGGGACCTACAATGAGCAGTTCTTC
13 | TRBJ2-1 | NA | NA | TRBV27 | CASSSLLRYEQFF | TGTGCCAGCAGTTCCCTACTCCGGTATGAGCAGTTCTTC
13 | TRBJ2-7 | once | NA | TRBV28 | CASSLFLPGEQYF | TGTGCCAGCAGTTTATTCCTGCCTGGCGAGCAGTACTTC
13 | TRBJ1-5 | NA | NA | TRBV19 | CASSIDWNQPQHF | TGTGCCAGTAGTATAGACTGGAATCAGCCCCAGCATTTT
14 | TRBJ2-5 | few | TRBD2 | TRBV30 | CAWGTSGRGETQYF | TGTGCCTGGGGGACTAGCGGGCGGGGGGAGACCCAGTACTTC
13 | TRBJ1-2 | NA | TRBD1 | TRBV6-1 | CASSRTGNYGYTF | TGTGCCAGCAGTAGGACAGGGAACTATGGCTACACCTTC
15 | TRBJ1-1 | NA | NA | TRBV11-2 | CASSLLYAVNTEAFF | TGTGCCAGCAGCTTATTATATGCTGTGAACACTGAAGCTTTCTTT
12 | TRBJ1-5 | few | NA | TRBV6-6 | CASRFTNQPQHF | TGTGCCAGCAGATTTACCAATCAGCCCCAGCATTTT
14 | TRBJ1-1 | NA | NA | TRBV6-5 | CASSYSVRSTEAFF | TGTGCCAGCAGTTACTCCGTCAGGAGCACTGAAGCTTTCTTT
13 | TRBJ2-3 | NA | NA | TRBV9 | CASSPDITDTQYF | TGTGCCAGCAGCCCGGATATCACAGATACGCAGTATTTT
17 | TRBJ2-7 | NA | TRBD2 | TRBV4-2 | CASSQDNSGRAEDEQYF | TGTGCCAGCAGCCAAGATAACAGCGGGAGGGCCGAGGACGAGCAGTACTTC
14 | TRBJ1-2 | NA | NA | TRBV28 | CASSLHDSNYGYTF | TGTGCCAGCAGTTTACACGACAGCAACTATGGCTACACCTTC
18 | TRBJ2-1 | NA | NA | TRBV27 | CASTLDREGLAGGNEQFF | TGTGCCAGCACCTTGGACAGGGAGGGACTAGCAGGGGGCAATGAGCAGTTCTTC
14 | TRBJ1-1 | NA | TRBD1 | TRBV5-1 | CASSLRGQDTEAFF | TGCGCCAGCAGCTTGAGGGGGCAGGACACTGAAGCTTTCTTT
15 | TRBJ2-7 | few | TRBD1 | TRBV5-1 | CASSLETGHSYEQYF | TGCGCCAGCAGCTTGGAGACAGGGCACTCATACGAGCAGTACTTC
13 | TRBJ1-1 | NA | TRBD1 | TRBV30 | CAWSEDRETEAFF | TGTGCCTGGAGTGAGGACAGGGAAACTGAAGCTTTCTTT
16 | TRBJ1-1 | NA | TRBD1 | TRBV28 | CASSLHSRGRGSEAFF | TGTGCCAGCAGTTTACACTCCAGGGGGCGCGGGTCTGAAGCTTTCTTT
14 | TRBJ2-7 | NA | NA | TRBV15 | CATSNLASSYEQYF | TGTGCCACCAGCAATCTGGCCTCCTCCTACGAGCAGTACTTC
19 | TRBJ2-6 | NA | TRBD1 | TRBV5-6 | CASSPGGQGFYVGANVLTF | TGTGCCAGCAGCCCCGGCGGACAGGGGTTTTATGTTGGGGCCAACGTCCTGACTTTC
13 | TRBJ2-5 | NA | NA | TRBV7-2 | CASSNRAQETQYF | TGTGCCAGCAGTAACAGGGCCCAAGAGACCCAGTACTTC
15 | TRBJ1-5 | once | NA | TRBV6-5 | CASSSTVNSNQPQHF | TGTGCCAGCAGTTCGACAGTTAATAGCAATCAGCCCCAGCATTTT
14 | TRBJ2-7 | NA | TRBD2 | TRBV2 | CASSPSREGYEQYF | TGTGCCAGCAGCCCCTCCAGGGAGGGCTACGAGCAGTACTTC
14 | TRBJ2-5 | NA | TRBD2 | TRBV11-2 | CASRKTSGEETQYF | TGTGCCAGCAGAAAAACTAGCGGCGAAGAGACCCAGTACTTC
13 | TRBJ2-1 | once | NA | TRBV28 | CASSFAGLNEQFF | TGTGCCAGCAGTTTCGCAGGACTCAATGAGCAGTTCTTC
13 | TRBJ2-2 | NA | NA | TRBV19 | CASSKQGTGELFF | TGTGCCAGTAGTAAACAGGGCACCGGGGAGCTGTTTTTT
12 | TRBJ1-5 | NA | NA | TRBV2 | CASSETVQPQHF | TGTGCCAGCAGTGAGACCGTTCAGCCCCAGCATTTT
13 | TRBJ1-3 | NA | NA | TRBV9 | CASSVGMEDTIYF | TGTGCCAGCAGCGTAGGTATGGAAGACACCATATATTTT
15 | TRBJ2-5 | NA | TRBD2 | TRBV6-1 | CASSGRLASWETQYF | TGTGCCAGCAGTGGGAGACTAGCTTCTTGGGAGACCCAGTACTTC
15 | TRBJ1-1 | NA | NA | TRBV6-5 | CASRPHPDLDTEAFF | TGTGCCAGCAGACCGCACCCCGACTTAGACACTGAAGCTTTCTTT
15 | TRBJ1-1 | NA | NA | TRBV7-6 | CASSLAAGGGTEAFF | TGTGCCAGCAGCTTAGCGGCCGGGGGCGGCACTGAAGCTTTCTTT
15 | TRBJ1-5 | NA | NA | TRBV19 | CASSVLRTDNQPQHF | TGTGCCAGTAGTGTTCTCCGGACGGACAATCAGCCCCAGCATTTT
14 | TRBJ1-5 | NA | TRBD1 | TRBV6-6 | CASSRGQPNQPQHF | TGTGCCAGCAGTCGGGGACAGCCAAATCAGCCCCAGCATTTT
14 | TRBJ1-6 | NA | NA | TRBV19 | CASSIDPAGSPLHF | TGTGCCAGTAGTATAGATCCCGCGGGATCACCCCTCCACTTT
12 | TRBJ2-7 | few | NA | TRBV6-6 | CASSYGRHEQYF | TGTGCCAGCAGTTACGGCCGACACGAGCAGTACTTC
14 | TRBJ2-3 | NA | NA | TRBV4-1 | CASSRFQPTDTQYF | TGCGCCAGCAGCCGATTTCAGCCCACAGATACGCAGTATTTT
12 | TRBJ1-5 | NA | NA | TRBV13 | CASSFFNQPQHF | TGTGCCAGCAGCTTCTTCAATCAGCCCCAGCATTTT
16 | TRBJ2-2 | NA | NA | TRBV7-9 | CASSLWLTSGTGELFF | TGTGCCAGCAGCTTATGGTTGACTTCAGGCACCGGGGAGCTGTTTTTT